Following are 23 T cell receptor beta chains from one sample sequenced in a study of OX40 agonist ivuxolimab in advanced cancers. The assay was immunoSEQ multiplex PCR, and TCRdb's table has in-frame clones only and misses some. The repertoire holds about 18,000 clones, with 65% to 80% as singletons. Sequences were derived from CD4+ or CD8+ T cells sorted from blood, sampled in a trial of the OX40 agonist ivuxolimab. The receptors were sampled from an adult with an advanced solid tumor such as melanoma, head and neck, liver or kidney cancer.

In this sample, this clone turned up a few times. The chain's CDR3 is CASSSRQARENIQYF. The DNA of the CDR3 is TGTGCCAGCAGCTCACGACAGGCTAGAGAAAACATTCAGTACTTC. J is TRBJ2-4 and V is TRBV7-8; tentative D call: TRBD1 (6 bases). Germline CDR1 is SGHVS and CDR2 is FQNEAQ. Trimming pared 4 bases from V and 5 bases from J, leaving 15 bases between. This CDR3 is 15 amino acids long.

The CDR3 sequence: CASSLGALQETQYF. CDR3 bases: TGTGCCAGCAGTTTAGGAGCTCTCCAAGAGACCCAGTACTTC. The V gene is TRBV28, the J gene TRBJ2-5; D ambiguous. Germline assignment: CDR1 MDHEN and CDR2 SYDVKM. This CDR3 has 14 amino acids. Deletions cut 2 bases from V and 1 base from J, with 8 bases between.

In its sample, this clone was seen a few times. The rearrangement links TRBV28 to TRBJ2-7; D gene uncertain. The CDR3 loop spans 15 amino acids. CDR1 and CDR2 from the germline V gene are MDHEN and SYDVKM. Deletions cut 3 bases from V and 0 bases from J, with 12 bases between. CDR3 in DNA: TGTGCCAGCAGTTTCCGCGGCAGGAGCTCCTACGAGCAGTACTTC. Encoded protein: CASSFRGRSSYEQYF.

This clone was recorded once. The chain carries TRBV10-3 and TRBJ1-1; D is unclear. V gave up 2 bases and J gave up 0 bases, with 13 bases separating them. CDR3 size: 16 residues. CDR1 ENHRY and CDR2 SYGVKD come from the germline V gene. DNA for the CDR3: TGTGCCATCAGTGAGGAGGCTGGGAGCATGAACACTGAAGCTTTCTTT. The encoded protein is CAISEEAGSMNTEAFF.

This clone was observed a few times. V and J are TRBV7-9 and TRBJ2-7; 9 bases agree with TRBD1. Trimming removed 5 bases from V and 2 bases from J; junction bases left unmatched: 4. Germline lookup yields CDR1 SEHNR and CDR2 FQNEAQ (reference sequence). This CDR3 has 14 residues. The CDR3: CASSPRDRAYEQYF. The CDR3 region has the DNA TGTGCCAGCAGCCCAAGGGACAGGGCCTACGAGCAGTACTTC.

Only one count was recorded for this clone. The J gene is TRBJ1-1, the V gene TRBV6-5; D is unclear. CDR3 size: 13 residues. From germline, CDR1 is MNHEY and CDR2 SVGAGI. V was pared by 7 bases and J by 1 base, with 10 bases between. DNA of the CDR3: TGTGCCAGCACCCTGACCCCGAACACTGAAGCTTTCTTT. It codes for CASTLTPNTEAFF.

This chain connects TRBV27 to TRBJ1-1, with D unresolved. The CDR3 is 11 amino acids. Trimming took 8 bases from V and 1 from J, leaving 5 bases between them. Germline lookup yields CDR1 MNHEY and CDR2 SMNVEV (reference sequence). The CDR3 region is CASWTNTEAFF. The CDR3 DNA follows: TGTGCCAGCTGGACGAACACTGAAGCTTTCTTT.

This sequence joins TRBV28 and TRBJ1-2; a weak D match, TRBD1 (6 bases). The CDR3 is 14 amino acids. Germline V lookup: CDR1 MDHEN, CDR2 SYDVKM. Trimming took 8 bases from V and 5 from J, leaving 18 bases between them. The CDR3 bases are TGTGCCAGCCTTGGTACAGGGAGTAGTTATGGCTACACCTTC. Its translation: CASLGTGSSYGYTF.

The table lists this clone with a count of one. The rearrangement uses TRBV30 and TRBJ1-1; no definite D call. The CDR3 is 13 residues long. The ends were cut back, 3 bases at V and 5 bases at J, with 13 bases in the middle. From germline, CDR1 is GTSNPN and CDR2 SVGIG (reference sequence). The CDR3 spells CAWRVGGRTEAFF. The DNA of the CDR3 is TGTGCCTGGAGGGTTGGAGGGCGAACTGAAGCTTTCTTT.

The chain uses TRBV9 and TRBJ2-7, with D unclear. V gave up 0 bases and J gave up 0 bases, with 10 bases separating them. Germline V gene lookup returns CDR1 SGDLS and CDR2 YYNGEE. The CDR3 covers 15 residues. The chain's CDR3 is CASSVARSSSYEQYF. The CDR3 DNA reads as TGTGCCAGCAGCGTAGCGAGGTCGAGCTCCTACGAGCAGTACTTC.

This chain joins TRBV4-3 and TRBJ2-3; D remains unclear. CDR3 length: 15 residues. Germline-derived CDR1 and CDR2 are LGHNA and YSLEER. V lost 0 bases to trimming and J lost 0 bases, with 7 bases between them. CDR3 residues: CASSQDLGSTDTQYF. The CDR3 DNA follows: TGCGCCAGCAGCCAAGATCTAGGAAGCACAGATACGCAGTATTTT.

V usage is TRBV28 and J usage is TRBJ1-4; possibly TRBD1 for D (5 bases). The V and J ends lost 4 bases and 8 bases respectively, with 17 bases between them. CDR1 is MDHEN, CDR2 SYDVKM, per germline. The CDR3 sequence is 15 residues long. This CDR3 is CASSSRDGLLEKLFF. The CDR3 region has the DNA TGTGCCAGCAGTTCAAGGGACGGGTTGTTGGAAAAACTGTTTTTT.

The chain recombines TRBV7-9 with TRBJ2-1; 7 nucleotides match TRBD2. Germline CDR1 SEHNR, CDR2 FQNEAQ (reference sequence). This CDR3 spans 16 amino acids. V shed 5 bases and J 3 bases; nucleotides not matched to a gene: 10. The CDR3 sequence: CASSPSRGGNYNEQFF. The DNA of the CDR3 is TGTGCCAGCAGCCCCTCCCGGGGAGGGAACTACAATGAGCAGTTCTTC.

By its share, this clone is medium-sized. The V and J genes are TRBV19 and TRBJ2-7, with no clear D. Between the trimmed V and J ends, which lost 1 base and 4 bases, there was a span of 11 bases. The CDR3 covers 14 residues. The germline V gene encodes CDR1 LNHDA and CDR2 SQIVND (reference sequence). CDR3 protein: CASSIGAGTYEQYF. The CDR3 nucleotides are TGTGCCAGTAGTATAGGGGCAGGTACTTACGAGCAGTACTTC.

For the CDR3, the DNA is TGTGCCCACGGGGCAGGGGGATTCTACAATGAGCAGTTCTTC. This gives the protein CAHGAGGFYNEQFF. J is TRBJ2-1 and V is TRBV30; TRBD1 agrees at 7 bases. Germline trimming cut 8 bases from V and 3 bases from J; bases unmatched to any gene: 10. Germline-derived CDR1 and CDR2 are GTSNPN and SVGIG (reference sequence). CDR3 length: 14 amino acids.

This clone was counted only a few times. The V call is TRBV28, the J call TRBJ1-5, with 7 bases aligning to TRBD1. Trimming took 6 bases from V and 1 from J; bases not matched to a gene: 6. The V gene's germline CDR1 is MDHEN and CDR2 SYDVKM. The CDR3 extends over 15 amino acids. CDR3 coding DNA: TGTGCCAGCAGACCCACAGGGGTGAGCAATCAGCCCCAGCATTTT. Its protein product is CASRPTGVSNQPQHF.

The rearrangement links TRBV6-1 to TRBJ2-5; 7 bases match TRBD2. Germline CDR1 is MNHNS and CDR2 is SASEGT. V lost 8 bases, J lost 0 bases, and 6 bases stayed unmatched. This CDR3 spans 14 amino acids. The CDR3 DNA is TGTGCCAGCGACGCCGGGAGGTACCAAGAGACCCAGTACTTC. The encoded protein is CASDAGRYQETQYF.

The rearrangement links TRBV28 to TRBJ2-7; tentatively, D is TRBD1 or TRBD2 (7 bases each). The CDR3 covers 15 residues. The V gene's germline CDR1 is MDHEN and CDR2 SYDVKM. V gave up 5 bases and J gave up 3 bases, with 17 bases separating them. In nucleotides, the CDR3 is TGTGCCAGCAGTGGGGGGGACAGAACCTTCTACGAGCAGTACTTC. Its protein product is CASSGGDRTFYEQYF.

The genes are TRBV5-6 and TRBJ2-7, with a tentative D call TRBD1 (5 bases). With 4 bases removed from V and 4 bases from J, the gap between germline ends came to 15 bases. The CDR3 loop spans 14 amino acids. Germline CDR1 reads SGHDT; CDR2 reads YYEEEE. The CDR3 DNA is TGTGCCAGCAGCCCGGAGTCGACAGATTACGAGCAGTACTTC. As protein: CASSPESTDYEQYF. The variable domain in full, with the rest retrieved from reference TRBV5-6 and TRBJ2-7, is DAGVTQSPTHLIKTRGQQVTLRCSPKSGHDTVSWYQQALGQGPQFIFQYYEEEERQRGNFPDRFSGHQFPNYSSELNVNALLLGDSALYLCASSPESTDYEQYFGPGTRLTVT.

In this sample, this clone is medium-sized. The chain recombines TRBV7-9 with TRBJ1-5, with D uncertain. Germline CDR1 and CDR2: SEHNR and FQNEAQ (reference sequence). The V and J ends lost 6 bases and 9 bases respectively, with 9 bases between them. This CDR3 region has 11 residues. The CDR3 coding sequence is TGTGCCAGCAGACTACCGGGGCCCCAGCATTTT. As protein: CASRLPGPQHF.

V usage is TRBV7-8 and J usage is TRBJ2-7, with D perhaps matching TRBD1 (7 bases). CDR1 is SGHVS and CDR2 is FQNEAQ in the germline V gene. V shed 4 bases and J shed 2 bases, with 12 bases lying between them. CDR3 length equals 14 residues. The CDR3: CASSSGGSTYEQYF. The CDR3 coding sequence is TGTGCCAGCAGCTCAGGGGGGTCAACCTACGAGCAGTACTTC.

In its sample, this clone was seen a few times. This sequence joins TRBV29-1 and TRBJ2-1, with TRBD2 matching over 10 bases. CDR1 SQVTM and CDR2 ANQGSEA come from the germline V gene. V lost 7 bases to trimming and J lost 6 bases; unmatched junction nucleotides: 12. This CDR3 comprises 15 residues. DNA of the CDR3: TGCAGCGCCGAGCCCCTAGCGGGAGTTATCAATGAGCAGTTCTTC. It is translated as CSAEPLAGVINEQFF.

This chain joins TRBV11-2 and TRBJ2-3; D uncertain. Germline V gives CDR1 SGHAT, CDR2 FQNNGV. V lost 1 base and J lost 3, with 11 bases in between. This CDR3 is 15 amino acids long. The CDR3 sequence is CASSLVVEYTDTQYF. CDR3 bases: TGTGCCAGCAGCTTAGTAGTAGAATATACAGATACGCAGTATTTT.